The clone carrying this TCR beta chain was counted between two and nine times. CDR1 is SGHTA, CDR2 FQGTGA, per germline. This CDR3 has 13 amino acids. V lost 3 bases and J 7 bases, leaving 13 bases between the germline ends. Profiling relied on immunoSEQ multiplex PCR, and the TCRdb table lists in-frame clones only, not all of them. The repertoire holds about 200,000 clones, with almost 85% as singletons. The record originates from a study of blood T cell repertoires in COVID-19. Study details: Some COVID-19 samples were acute and others convalescent; all came from the United States, Italy and Spain.

The chain links TRBV7-3 to TRBJ2-7, with unresolved D. The clonotype comes from a human donor with acute or convalescent COVID-19. The donor label of this sample is uncertain. Sequencing input: peripheral blood. CDR3 DNA sequence: TGTGCCAGCAGCTTCTCGGAGTCGAGGGAGCAGTACTTC. This encodes CASSFSESREQYF.